This is a list of T cell receptor beta chains from one sample in a study of cytomegalovirus exposure and HLA in healthy donors. Measured with immunoSEQ multiplex PCR; TCRdb has only the in-frame clones, and not every one. The profile shows 250,000 or so clones, roughly nine tenths of them singletons. The sequencing sample was made of PBMCs. Source of these receptors: a man aged 18 to 29 in good health and CMV-seropositive. The CDR3 runs from the conserved cysteine through the conserved F or W.

V	J	CDR3
TRBV6-1	TRBJ2-4	CASGTGSVNIQYF
TRBV2	-	CASSGPSGRGYEQYF
TRBV2	TRBJ2-3	CASTETSGLTDTQYF
TRBV7-9	TRBJ2-5	CASSLLSGETQYF
TRBV2	TRBJ2-7	CASSLGSYEQYF
TRBV6-4	TRBJ2-6	CASSTTAASGANVLTF
TRBV27	TRBJ1-5	CASSWQANQPQHF
TRBV19	TRBJ1-5	CASSPLRGPNQPQHF
TRBV12-5	TRBJ1-2	CASGLVSIAGVNYGYTF
TRBV30	TRBJ2-7	CAWSSLAVDSYEQYF
TRBV4-1	TRBJ1-5	CASSQDGRAQHF